These 2 T cell receptor beta chains came from one sample sequenced in a study of blood T cells in healthy people across ages. Primers used in a second PCR of about 6 to 11 cycles were a sample-barcoded 5' primer and a J-beta primer mix. TCRdb reprocessed the 5' RACE reads via MiXCR and lists one record per CDR3 protein. This sample yields about 680,000 distinct CDR3 sequences, of which around 48% are seen a single time; around a third belongs to the top ten. What was sequenced was blood. The receptors stem from an older woman in good health.

This chain connects TRBV20-1 to TRBJ2-4, with 9 bases identical to TRBD2. The J call may be faulty, since TRBJ2-7 better matches the DNA end. The CDR3 is 15 amino acids. The V gene's germline CDR1 is DFQATT and CDR2 SNEGSKA (reference sequence). The CDR3 protein is CSARVASGASGEQYF. DNA of the CDR3: TGCAGTGCTAGAGTGGCTAGCGGGGCCTCAGGCGAGCAGTACTTC.

The chain employs TRBV7-8 and TRBJ1-1; D is perhaps TRBD1 (5 bases). Between the trimmed V and J ends, which lost 1 base and 5 bases, there was a span of 11 bases. Germline values: CDR1 SGHVS, CDR2 FQNEAQ. This CDR3 has 14 amino acids. CDR3 protein: CASSLVVGATEAFF. The DNA for the CDR3 is TGTGCCAGCAGCTTAGTAGTAGGGGCGACTGAAGCTTTCTTT.